This T cell receptor beta chain was identified in a study of memory CD4+ T cells and cytomegalovirus serostatus. Turning to the study itself: Donors were healthy Belgian adults, 9 CMV seropositive and around 24 seronegative. Study-wide findings and caveats: Repertoires predicted CMV serostatus with median bootstrapped AUC of about 0.96. The CMV-associated TCR signature appears largely within the CD4+ memory repertoire.

The sort gate was single viable CD3+CD4+CD8-CD45RO+ cells for memory CD4+ T cells. The CDR3 is 17 residues long. Germline assignment: CDR1 ENHRY and CDR2 SYGVKD. The trim removed 0 bases at V and 6 bases at J, leaving 10 bases unmatched. Sequencing used immunoSEQ multiplex PCR; TCRdb keeps in-frame clones, though not all of them. The data hold about 80,000 clones, with 75% to 90% observed a single time. As for this clone: Its cognate antigen is unknown.

The sequence was obtained from an adult in good health and CMV-seronegative. This chain links TRBV10-3 with TRBJ2-1, with 8 bases that match TRBD2. Sequenced sample: memory CD4+ T cells from blood. CDR3 DNA: TGTGCCATCAGTGAGTCGCAGTCCGGGGGGGGCCGCAATGAGCAGTTCTTC. It specifies CAISESQSGGGRNEQFF.